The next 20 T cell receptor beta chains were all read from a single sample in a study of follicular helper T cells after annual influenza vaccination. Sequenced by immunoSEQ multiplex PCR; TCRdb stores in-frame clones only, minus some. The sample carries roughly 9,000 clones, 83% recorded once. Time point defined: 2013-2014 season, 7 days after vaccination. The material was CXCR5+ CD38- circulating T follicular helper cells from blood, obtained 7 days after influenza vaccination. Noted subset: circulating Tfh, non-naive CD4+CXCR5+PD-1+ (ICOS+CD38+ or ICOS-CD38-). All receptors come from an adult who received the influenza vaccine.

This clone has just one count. The CDR3 spells CASSFGDRVHEQYF. The DNA for the CDR3 is TGTGCCAGCAGCTTTGGGGACAGGGTTCACGAGCAGTACTTC. This rearrangement joins TRBV7-8 to TRBJ2-7, with 9 bases that match TRBD1. The CDR3 runs to 14 residues. CDR1 is SGHVS and CDR2 is FQNEAQ in the germline V gene. The V gene end was trimmed by 3 bases and the J gene end by 5 bases; junction bases not matched to a gene: 5. Supplemented by reference TRBV7-8 and TRBJ2-7, the full variable domain reads GAGVSQSPRYKVAKRGQDVALRCDPISGHVSLFWYQQALGQGPEFLTYFQNEAQLDKSGLPSDRFFAERPEGSVSTLKIQRTQQEDSAVYLCASSFGDRVHEQYFGPGTRLTVT.

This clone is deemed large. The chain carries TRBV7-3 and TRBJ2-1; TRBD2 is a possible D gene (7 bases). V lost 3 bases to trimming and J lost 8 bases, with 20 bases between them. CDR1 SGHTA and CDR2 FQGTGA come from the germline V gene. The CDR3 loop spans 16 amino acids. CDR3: CASSFRGALEVYEQFF. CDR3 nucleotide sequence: TGTGCCAGCAGCTTTCGGGGGGCCTTGGAGGTGTATGAGCAGTTCTTC.

The CDR3 sequence is CASSLGGSGNTIYF. The CDR3 nucleotides are TGTGCCAGCAGCTTAGGGGGATCTGGAAACACCATATATTTT. The V and J genes are TRBV11-2 and TRBJ1-3; D unresolved. Between the trimmed V and J ends, which lost 1 base and 1 base, there was a span of 5 bases. This CDR3 is 14 amino acids long. Germline V lookup: CDR1 SGHAT, CDR2 FQNNGV.

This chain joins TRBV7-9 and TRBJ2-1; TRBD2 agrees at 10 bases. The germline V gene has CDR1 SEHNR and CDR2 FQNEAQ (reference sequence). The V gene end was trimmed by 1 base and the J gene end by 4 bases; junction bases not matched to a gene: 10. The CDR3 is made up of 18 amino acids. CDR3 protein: CASSLGPAGLAAYNEQFF. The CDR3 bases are TGTGCCAGCAGCTTAGGCCCCGCTGGACTAGCGGCTTACAATGAGCAGTTCTTC. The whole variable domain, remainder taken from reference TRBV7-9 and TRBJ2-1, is DTGVSQNPRHKITKRGQNVTFRCDPISEHNRLYWYRQTLGQGPEFLTYFQNEAQLEKSRLLSDRFSAERPKGSFSTLEIQRTEQGDSAMYLCASSLGPAGLAAYNEQFFGPGTRLTVL.

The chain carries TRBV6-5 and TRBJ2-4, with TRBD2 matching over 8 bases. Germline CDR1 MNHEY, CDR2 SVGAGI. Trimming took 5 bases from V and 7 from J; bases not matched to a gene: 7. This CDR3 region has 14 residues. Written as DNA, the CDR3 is TGTGCCAGCAGTGTCAGTCCGGGGGGGAACATTCAGTACTTC. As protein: CASSVSPGGNIQYF.

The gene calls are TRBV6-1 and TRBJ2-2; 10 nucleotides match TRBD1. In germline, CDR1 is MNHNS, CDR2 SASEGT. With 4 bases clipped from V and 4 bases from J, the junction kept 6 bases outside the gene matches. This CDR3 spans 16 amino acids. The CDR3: CASSAAGTGVTGELFF. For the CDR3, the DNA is TGTGCCAGCAGTGCAGCCGGGACAGGGGTCACCGGGGAGCTGTTTTTT.

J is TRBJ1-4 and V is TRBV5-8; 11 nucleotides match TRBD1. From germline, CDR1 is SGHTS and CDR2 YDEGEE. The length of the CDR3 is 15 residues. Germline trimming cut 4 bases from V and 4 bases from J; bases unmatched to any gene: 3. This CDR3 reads CASSRTGGGNEKLFF. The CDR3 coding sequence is TGTGCCAGCAGCAGGACAGGGGGCGGTAATGAAAAACTGTTTTTT.

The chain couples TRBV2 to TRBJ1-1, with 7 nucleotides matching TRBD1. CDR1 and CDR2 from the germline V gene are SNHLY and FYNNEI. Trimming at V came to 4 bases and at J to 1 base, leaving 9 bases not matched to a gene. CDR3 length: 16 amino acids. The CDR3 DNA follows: TGTGCCAGCAGTGTCGAGACAGGGCTTGGGAACACTGAAGCTTTCTTT. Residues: CASSVETGLGNTEAFF.

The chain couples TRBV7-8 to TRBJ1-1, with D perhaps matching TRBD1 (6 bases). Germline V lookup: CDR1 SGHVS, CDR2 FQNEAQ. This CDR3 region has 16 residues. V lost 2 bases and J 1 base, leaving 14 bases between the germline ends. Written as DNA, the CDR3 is TGTGCCAGCAGCTTAAGAGGGGGGGGAGGGAACACTGAAGCTTTCTTT. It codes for CASSLRGGGGNTEAFF.

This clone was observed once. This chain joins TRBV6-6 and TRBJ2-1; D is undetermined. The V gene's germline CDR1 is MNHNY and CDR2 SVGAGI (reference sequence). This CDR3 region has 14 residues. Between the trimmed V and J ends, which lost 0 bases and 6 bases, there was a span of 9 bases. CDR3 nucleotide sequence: TGTGCCAGCAGTTACTCAGGAGAGCTCAATGAGCAGTTCTTC. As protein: CASSYSGELNEQFF.

CDR3 sequence: CASSPTRQAGTEAFF. The CDR3 DNA reads TGTGCCAGCAGCCCCACTAGACAGGCGGGCACTGAAGCTTTCTTT. This chain joins TRBV2 and TRBJ1-1; D possibly corresponds to TRBD1 (6 bases). The CDR3 consists of 15 residues. The ends were cut back, 6 bases at V and 4 bases at J, with 18 bases in the middle. Germline CDR1 SNHLY, CDR2 FYNNEI.

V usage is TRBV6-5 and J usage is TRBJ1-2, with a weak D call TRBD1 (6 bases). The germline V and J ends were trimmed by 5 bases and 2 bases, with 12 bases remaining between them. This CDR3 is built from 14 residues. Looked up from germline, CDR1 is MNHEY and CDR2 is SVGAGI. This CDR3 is CASSTRDNNYGYTF. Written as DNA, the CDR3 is TGTGCCAGCAGTACGCGGGACAACAACTATGGCTACACCTTC.

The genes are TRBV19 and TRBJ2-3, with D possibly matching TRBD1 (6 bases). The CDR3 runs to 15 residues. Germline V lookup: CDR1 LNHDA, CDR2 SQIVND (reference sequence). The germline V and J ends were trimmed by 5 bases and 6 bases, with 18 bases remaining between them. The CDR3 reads CASSSPVGGGDTQYF. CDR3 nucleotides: TGTGCCAGTAGTTCCCCAGTTGGGGGCGGGGATACGCAGTATTTT.

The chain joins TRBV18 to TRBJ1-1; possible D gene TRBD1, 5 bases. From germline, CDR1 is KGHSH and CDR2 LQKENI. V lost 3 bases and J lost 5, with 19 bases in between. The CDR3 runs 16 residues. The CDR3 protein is CASSPKAEGSGTEAFF. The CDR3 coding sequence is TGTGCCAGCTCACCGAAGGCTGAGGGGTCGGGGACTGAAGCTTTCTTT.

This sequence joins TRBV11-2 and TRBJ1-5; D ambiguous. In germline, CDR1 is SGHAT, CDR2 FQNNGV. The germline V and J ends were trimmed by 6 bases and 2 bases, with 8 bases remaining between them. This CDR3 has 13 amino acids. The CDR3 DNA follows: TGTGCCAGCAGGCCGATTGGCAATCAGCCCCAGCATTTT. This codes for CASRPIGNQPQHF.

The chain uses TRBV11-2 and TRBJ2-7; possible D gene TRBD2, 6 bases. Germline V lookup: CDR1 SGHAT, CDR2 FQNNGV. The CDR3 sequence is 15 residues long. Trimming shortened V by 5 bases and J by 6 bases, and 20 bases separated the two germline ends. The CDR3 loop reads CASSVTGEEGSEQYF. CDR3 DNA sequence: TGTGCCAGCAGCGTCACAGGCGAGGAGGGGAGCGAGCAGTACTTC.

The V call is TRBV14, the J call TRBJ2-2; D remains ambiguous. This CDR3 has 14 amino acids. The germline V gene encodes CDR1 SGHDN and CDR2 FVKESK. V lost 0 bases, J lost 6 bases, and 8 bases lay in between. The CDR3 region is CASSQELIAGELFF. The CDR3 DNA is TGTGCCAGCAGCCAAGAACTCATCGCCGGGGAGCTGTTTTTT.

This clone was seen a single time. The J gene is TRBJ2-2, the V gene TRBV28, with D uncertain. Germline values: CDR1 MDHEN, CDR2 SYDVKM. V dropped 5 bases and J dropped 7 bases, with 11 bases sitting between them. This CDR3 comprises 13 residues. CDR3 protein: CASSNSGGGELFF. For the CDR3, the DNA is TGTGCCAGCAGTAACTCCGGCGGCGGGGAGCTGTTTTTT.

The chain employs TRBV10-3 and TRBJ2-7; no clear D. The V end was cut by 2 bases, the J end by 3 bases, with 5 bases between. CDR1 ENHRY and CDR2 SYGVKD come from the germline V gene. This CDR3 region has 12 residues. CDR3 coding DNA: TGTGCCATCAGTGAGACCAGCTACGAGCAGTACTTC. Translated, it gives CAISETSYEQYF.

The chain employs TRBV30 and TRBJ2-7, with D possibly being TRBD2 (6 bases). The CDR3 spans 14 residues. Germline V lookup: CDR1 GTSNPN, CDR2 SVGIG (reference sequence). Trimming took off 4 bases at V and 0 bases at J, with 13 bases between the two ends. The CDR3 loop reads CAWNRRDFSYEQYF. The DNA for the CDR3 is TGTGCCTGGAATCGCCGGGACTTCTCCTACGAGCAGTACTTC.